This passage covers 30 T cell receptor beta chains from one sample sequenced in a study of T cells after posttransplantation cyclophosphamide. Busulfan-fludarabine conditioning, marrow transplant, and cyclophosphamide on days +3 and +4 were administered. Assay used: immunoSEQ multiplex PCR; TCRdb lists only in-frame clones, some missing. The sample lists about 22,000 clones, 70% to 90% occurring once. The sample here was PBMCs, taken after allogeneic stem cell transplant with posttransplant cyclophosphamide. These receptors were collected from a female patient between 30 and 45 years old who received an allogeneic stem cell transplant from an unrelated donor, was CMV-positive, and had no GVHD. The graft donor may have contributed some T cells.

The chain employs TRBV19 and TRBJ1-2; D may be TRBD1 (5 bases). CDR1 and CDR2 (germline): LNHDA, SQIVND (reference sequence). The CDR3 consists of 14 residues. The V end was cut by 7 bases, the J end by 4 bases, with 16 bases between. CDR3 bases: TGTGCCAGTACCCCGGGGGGGAGCGGCTATGGCTACACCTTC. This gives the protein CASTPGGSGYGYTF.

This clone was observed a single time. The genes are TRBV19 and TRBJ2-3; the match to TRBD1 covers 7 bases. Germline CDR1 and CDR2: LNHDA and SQIVND (reference sequence). CDR3 length: 17 residues. Trimming cost V 5 bases and J 1 base; bases outside gene matches: 12. In nucleotides, the CDR3 is TGTGCCAGTAGTGCTGACAGGGCTCCCATACGCACAGATACGCAGTATTTT. Its protein product is CASSADRAPIRTDTQYF.

This CDR3 reads CASSYLGSGLRTEAFF. As DNA, the CDR3 is TGTGCCAGCAGTTACTTGGGATCGGGATTGCGCACTGAAGCTTTCTTT. The chain has TRBV6-5 and TRBJ1-1; D gene ambiguous. Trimming took off 1 base at V and 4 bases at J, with 16 bases between the two ends. Germline CDR1 is MNHEY and CDR2 is SVGAGI. The CDR3 runs to 16 residues.

The chain recombines TRBV6-6 with TRBJ2-7; 9 bases map to TRBD2. This CDR3 comprises 13 residues. CDR1 is MNHNY, CDR2 SVGAGI, per germline (reference sequence). J was trimmed by 10 bases and V by 0 bases; bases with no gene match: 4. The DNA for the CDR3 is TGTGCCAGCAGTTACTCTCCTAGCGGGGCCCAGTACTTC. This codes for CASSYSPSGAQYF.

V gene TRBV5-3 combines with J gene TRBJ1-5; 9 bases are a match to TRBD1. TRBV5-3 is an open reading frame, and its role is uncertain. The CDR3 contains 19 residues. The V gene end was trimmed by 4 bases and the J gene end by 0 bases; junction bases not matched to a gene: 14. CDR3 DNA sequence: TGTGCCAGAAGCCTTTTCCGGGACAGGGTATATGATAGCAATCAGCCCCAGCATTTT. Protein sequence: CARSLFRDRVYDSNQPQHF.

This rearrangement joins TRBV28 to TRBJ1-3; D might be TRBD1 (5 bases). The CDR3 length is 16 residues. CDR1 is MDHEN, CDR2 SYDVKM, per germline. Trimming took off 7 bases at V and 4 bases at J, with 20 bases between the two ends. The CDR3 region has the DNA TGTGCCAGCACCCCCCCGGGGGGAACGGGGGGAAACACCATATATTTT. Its translation: CASTPPGGTGGNTIYF.

This clone came up a few times. This rearrangement joins TRBV28 to TRBJ2-7, with 10 bases identical to TRBD1. Germline assignment: CDR1 MDHEN and CDR2 SYDVKM. The CDR3 is 15 amino acids. The ends lost 8 bases at V and 3 bases at J; junction bases unmatched: 10. Here the CDR3 reads CASVGQGLPDYEQYF. CDR3 coding DNA: TGTGCCAGCGTGGGACAGGGGCTGCCCGACTACGAGCAGTACTTC.

V usage is TRBV5-1 and J usage is TRBJ2-3, with 11 bases fitting TRBD1. Germline trimming cut 0 bases from V and 4 bases from J; bases unmatched to any gene: 4. Germline values: CDR1 SGHRS, CDR2 YFSETQ. The CDR3 contains 16 residues. The CDR3 region is CASSLARTGGADTQYF. DNA for the CDR3: TGCGCCAGCAGCTTGGCAAGGACAGGGGGCGCAGATACGCAGTATTTT.

V is TRBV29-1 and J is TRBJ1-2; maybe TRBD1 (5 bases). Germline lookup yields CDR1 SQVTM and CDR2 ANQGSEA. The CDR3 is 12 amino acids. V was clipped by 6 bases and J by 6 bases, with 14 bases between them. CDR3 nucleotide sequence: TGCAGCGTGACAGCGGGAGTGGATGGCTACACCTTC. Protein product: CSVTAGVDGYTF.

The CDR3 spells CASSESGGVQETQYF. The CDR3 coding sequence is TGTGCCAGCAGTGAAAGCGGGGGGGTCCAAGAGACCCAGTACTTC. This sequence joins TRBV2 and TRBJ2-5, with 10 bases lining up with TRBD2. Trimming took 2 bases from V and 1 from J; bases not matched to a gene: 1. CDR3 length: 15 residues. CDR1 and CDR2 (germline): SNHLY, FYNNEI.

The J gene is TRBJ1-2, the V gene TRBV18; D might be TRBD1 (5 bases). This CDR3 has 16 amino acids. V was cut by 0 bases and J by 1 base, with 12 bases left in between. The germline CDR1 and CDR2 sequences are KGHSH and LQKENI. CDR3 coding DNA: TGTGCCAGCTCACCACCGGGCAGGGAAATTAACTATGGCTACACCTTC. Protein: CASSPPGREINYGYTF.

This chain links TRBV28 with TRBJ2-3, with a possible D match to TRBD2 (6 bases). Germline CDR1 MDHEN, CDR2 SYDVKM. The V end lost 2 bases, the J end lost 4 bases, and 7 bases lay between the germline ends. The CDR3 covers 13 residues. The CDR3 region has the DNA TGTGCCAGCAGTTTACGGGAGCCAGATACGCAGTATTTT. The encoded protein is CASSLREPDTQYF.

This chain uses TRBV28 with TRBJ2-5; TRBD1 agrees at 9 bases. J was trimmed by 2 bases and V by 2 bases; bases with no gene match: 3. This CDR3 has 15 residues. Germline assignment: CDR1 MDHEN and CDR2 SYDVKM. The CDR3 region is CASSLGTGRQETQYF. The CDR3 nucleotides read TGTGCCAGCAGTTTAGGGACAGGGAGACAAGAGACCCAGTACTTC. The variable domain in full, with the rest retrieved from reference TRBV28 and TRBJ2-5, is DVKVTQSSRYLVKRTGEKVFLECVQDMDHENMFWYRQDPGLGLRLIYFSYDVKMKEKGDIPEGYSVSREKKERFSLILESASTNQTSMYLCASSLGTGRQETQYFGPGTRLLVL.

This clone ranks as medium-sized. The chain couples TRBV6-6 to TRBJ1-1, with D perhaps TRBD1 (6 bases). The V gene's germline CDR1 is MNHNY and CDR2 SVGAGI (reference sequence). V was shortened by 6 bases and J by 3 bases, with 17 bases between the two germline ends. The CDR3 spans 15 residues. The DNA of the CDR3 is TGTGCCAGCAGCCCTCAGCGGGGGGCGGACACTGAAGCTTTCTTT. Encoded protein: CASSPQRGADTEAFF.

This chain uses TRBV10-2 with TRBJ2-7; 10 nucleotides match TRBD2. The length of the CDR3 is 12 residues. Trimming cost V 7 bases and J 3 bases; bases outside gene matches: 0. In germline, CDR1 is WSHSY, CDR2 SAAADI. For the CDR3, the DNA is TGCGCCAGCACTAGCGGGGGCTACGAGCAGTACTTC. It is translated as CASTSGGYEQYF.

The chain combines TRBV2 with TRBJ2-7; TRBD1 might be the D (6 bases). The germline V gene encodes CDR1 SNHLY and CDR2 FYNNEI. This CDR3 is built from 14 residues. V was pared by 4 bases and J by 2 bases, with 12 bases between. As DNA, the CDR3 is TGTGCCAGCAGTGTCCAGGGGAACACCTACGAGCAGTACTTC. The encoded protein is CASSVQGNTYEQYF.

V is TRBV5-1 and J is TRBJ2-7, with D tentatively TRBD1 (6 bases). Trimming pared 2 bases from V and 5 bases from J, leaving 14 bases between. The CDR3 loop spans 14 amino acids. Germline lookup yields CDR1 SGHRS and CDR2 YFSETQ. The CDR3 protein is CASSLTGNTHEQYF. Here the CDR3 DNA reads TGCGCCAGCAGCTTAACAGGGAATACCCACGAGCAGTACTTC.

As DNA, the CDR3 is TGCGCCAGCAGCCACCTTGGCGCGGGGGGGCAAGGCACCGGGGAGCTGTTTTTT. Amino acids: CASSHLGAGGQGTGELFF. The V gene is TRBV5-1, the J gene TRBJ2-2, with TRBD2 matching 9 bases. V shed 4 bases and J 4 bases; nucleotides not matched to a gene: 14. This CDR3 is 18 amino acids long. The germline V gene has CDR1 SGHRS and CDR2 YFSETQ.

This clone has more than one count but fewer than ten. V gene TRBV4-3 combines with J gene TRBJ1-4; D may be TRBD1 (5 bases). Germline V lookup: CDR1 LGHNA, CDR2 YSLEER. The V end lost 0 bases, the J end lost 6 bases, and 11 bases lay between the germline ends. This CDR3 has 15 residues. In nucleotides, the CDR3 is TGCGCCAGCAGCCAAGATGCAGGGAAAGATGAAAAACTGTTTTTT. Translating gives CASSQDAGKDEKLFF.

The CDR3 nucleotides are TGTGCCAGCAGCTCCACCCCCGGGACAGGGTTTTCGTACGAGCAGTACTTC. Amino acid sequence: CASSSTPGTGFSYEQYF. V and J are TRBV7-9 and TRBJ2-5; 9 bases are a match to TRBD1. The J call may be wrong; the DNA end is better matched by TRBJ2-7. Germline values: CDR1 SEHNR, CDR2 FQNEAQ (reference sequence). This CDR3 has 17 residues.

The rearrangement uses TRBV9 and TRBJ2-3; TRBD2 matches 7 bases. The V segment lost 3 bases and the J segment 0 bases; nucleotides outside the gene matches: 4. The germline CDR1 and CDR2 sequences are SGDLS and YYNGEE. The CDR3 is 15 residues long. The CDR3 spells CASSGSGLSTDTQYF. CDR3 sequence (DNA): TGTGCCAGCAGCGGTAGCGGGCTTAGCACAGATACGCAGTATTTT.

J is TRBJ2-7 and V is TRBV7-8; D is possibly TRBD2 (5 bases). The V gene lost 4 bases and the J gene lost 7 bases, with 17 bases spanning the gap. CDR3 length: 14 residues. Germline-derived CDR1 and CDR2 are SGHVS and FQNEAQ. The CDR3 here is CASSSRGLGWEQYF. CDR3 in DNA: TGTGCCAGCAGCTCCCGCGGACTGGGCTGGGAGCAGTACTTC.

This rearrangement joins TRBV28 to TRBJ2-2, with 10 bases lining up with TRBD2. This CDR3 spans 18 amino acids. Looked up from germline, CDR1 is MDHEN and CDR2 is SYDVKM. V shed 5 bases, J shed 3 bases, and the junction held 12 bases outside the gene matches. In DNA form, the CDR3 reads TGTGCCAGCAGTCCACTAGCGGGGAAACTCAGGGACACCGGGGAGCTGTTTTTT. The encoded protein is CASSPLAGKLRDTGELFF.

This chain joins TRBV5-1 and TRBJ2-7; 14 bases are a match to TRBD2. The CDR3 has 15 amino acids. CDR1 and CDR2 (germline): SGHRS, YFSETQ. Losses at the gene ends were 3 bases for V and 4 bases for J; bases not matched to a gene: 3. The CDR3, as DNA: TGCGCCAGCAGCTCCGGGACTAGCGGGGGTTACGAGCAGTACTTC. Translation: CASSSGTSGGYEQYF. The full variable domain, in which reference TRBV5-1 and TRBJ2-7 provide the parts outside the CDR3, is KAGVTQTPRYLIKTRGQQVTLSCSPISGHRSVSWYQQTPGQGLQFLFEYFSETQRNKGNFPGRFSGRQFSNSRSEMNVSTLELGDSALYLCASSSGTSGGYEQYFGPGTRLTVT.

This sequence joins TRBV9 and TRBJ2-2; 9 nucleotides align to TRBD2. The junction had 8 bases not matched to a gene; V was cut back by 4 bases and J by 4 bases. Germline CDR1 is SGDLS and CDR2 is YYNGEE. This CDR3 region has 16 residues. The CDR3 spells CASSPRGLALTGELFF. The CDR3 DNA reads TGTGCCAGCAGCCCGCGGGGACTAGCCCTCACCGGGGAGCTGTTTTTT.

This clone came up once. The chain recombines TRBV5-4 with TRBJ2-7; TRBD1 agrees at 8 bases. Germline trimming cut 4 bases from V and 5 bases from J; bases unmatched to any gene: 5. This CDR3 region has 13 residues. Germline V gene sequence: CDR1 SGHNT, CDR2 YYREEE (reference sequence). In DNA, the CDR3 is TGTGCCAGCAGCCTTACAGGGGGGAACGAGCAGTACTTC. This gives the protein CASSLTGGNEQYF.

In its sample, this clone was seen once. The chain is built from TRBV12-5 and TRBJ1-5; perhaps TRBD1 as D (5 bases). V lost 6 bases and J lost 5, with 14 bases in between. CDR3 length: 14 amino acids. Germline values: CDR1 LGHNT, CDR2 FRNRAP. Here the CDR3 reads CASGIGEGDQPQHF. Here the CDR3 DNA reads TGTGCTAGTGGGATAGGGGAAGGGGATCAGCCCCAGCATTTT.

This rearrangement joins TRBV18 to TRBJ2-7, with TRBD1 identical over 9 bases. This CDR3 comprises 15 residues. V shed 2 bases and J 7 bases; nucleotides not matched to a gene: 9. CDR1 and CDR2 (germline): KGHSH, LQKENI. The chain's CDR3 is CASSPVRTGAGEQYF. The CDR3 nucleotides are TGTGCCAGCTCACCAGTTAGGACAGGGGCAGGAGAGCAGTACTTC. Complete variable domain (other parts from reference TRBV18 and TRBJ2-7): NAGVMQNPRHLVRRRGQEARLRCSPMKGHSHVYWYRQLPEEGLKFMVYLQKENIIDESGMPKERFSAEFPKEGPSILRIQQVVRGDSAAYFCASSPVRTGAGEQYFGPGTRLTVT.

The chain links TRBV6-1 to TRBJ2-7, with 8 bases fitting TRBD2. With 4 bases clipped from V and 4 bases from J, the junction kept 6 bases outside the gene matches. The CDR3 is made up of 14 amino acids. Germline CDR1 is MNHNS and CDR2 is SASEGT. In DNA, the CDR3 is TGTGCCAGCAGTGTTGCGGGGGGTCCATACGAGCAGTACTTC. It is translated as CASSVAGGPYEQYF.

The chain recombines TRBV18 with TRBJ1-6, with D perhaps matching TRBD1 (6 bases). Trimming removed 3 bases at V and 0 bases at J, with 24 bases between. CDR1 and CDR2 from the germline V gene are KGHSH and LQKENI. The CDR3 extends over 21 amino acids. The CDR3 reads CASSPVVTGYGSSSYNSPLHF. The CDR3 DNA is TGTGCCAGCTCACCGGTGGTAACAGGGTACGGCAGCAGCTCCTATAATTCACCCCTCCACTTT.